This is a list of T cell receptor beta chains from one sample in a study of blood T cell repertoires in COVID-19. TCRdb's copy holds only in-frame clones and misses some; the assay was immunoSEQ multiplex PCR. The sample holds roughly 220,000 clones, 80% to 90% seen once. The sample comprised PBMCs or T cells enriched from blood (not recorded which). The receptors were sampled from a middle-aged woman with acute COVID-19. Both conserved end residues are part of each CDR3. Each record gives: CDR3 length, V gene, J gene, clone size, D gene, CDR3 DNA, CDR3 protein. A D gene is named only where the DNA matches it firmly. Clone size is stated in some rows and not others, as once, few, many or a class when expanded.

CDR3 length: 15
V gene: TRBV7-2
J gene: TRBJ2-3
clone size: NA
D gene: TRBD2
CDR3 DNA: TGTGCCAGCAGCTTAATGGGCGGGAGCGCAGATACGCAGTATTTT
CDR3 protein: CASSLMGGSADTQYF

CDR3 length: 14
V gene: TRBV30
J gene: TRBJ1-2
clone size: once
D gene: TRBD1
CDR3 DNA: TGTGCCTGGAACCAGGGGGCGCGTACCTATGGCTACACCTTC
CDR3 protein: CAWNQGARTYGYTF

CDR3 length: 13
V gene: TRBV6-5
J gene: TRBJ2-7
clone size: NA
D gene: TRBD1
CDR3 DNA: TGTGCCAGCAGTCCAGGACAGGACTACGAGCAGTACTTC
CDR3 protein: CASSPGQDYEQYF

CDR3 length: 11
V gene: TRBV25-1
J gene: TRBJ2-7
clone size: NA
D gene: NA
CDR3 DNA: TGTGCCAGCAGTGAATCGTTCGAGCAGTACTTC
CDR3 protein: CASSESFEQYF

CDR3 length: 14
V gene: TRBV15
J gene: TRBJ2-3
clone size: NA
D gene: NA
CDR3 DNA: TGTGCCACCAGCAGGGACAGAGACACAGATACGCAGTATTTT
CDR3 protein: CATSRDRDTDTQYF

CDR3 length: 14
V gene: TRBV19
J gene: TRBJ1-1
clone size: NA
D gene: NA
CDR3 DNA: TGTGCCAGTACCCCCAGGGTTTTGAACACTGAAGCTTTCTTT
CDR3 protein: CASTPRVLNTEAFF

CDR3 length: 16
V gene: TRBV18
J gene: TRBJ2-3
clone size: NA
D gene: TRBD2
CDR3 DNA: TGTGCCAGCTCACCACAACTAGCGGGCAGCACAGATACGCAGTATTTT
CDR3 protein: CASSPQLAGSTDTQYF

CDR3 length: 13
V gene: TRBV19
J gene: TRBJ2-7
clone size: NA
D gene: NA
CDR3 DNA: TGTGCCAGTAGTATAGATCCACGGGGTGGGCAGTACTTC
CDR3 protein: CASSIDPRGGQYF

CDR3 length: 15
V gene: TRBV28
J gene: TRBJ2-7
clone size: NA
D gene: NA
CDR3 DNA: TGTGCCAGCAACACTTCCCCGGCAGGGCCCTACGAGCAGTACTTC
CDR3 protein: CASNTSPAGPYEQYF

CDR3 length: 12
V gene: TRBV7-2
J gene: TRBJ1-5
clone size: NA
D gene: NA
CDR3 DNA: TGTGCCAGCAGCTTATCTACTCAGCCCCAGCATTTT
CDR3 protein: CASSLSTQPQHF

CDR3 length: 16
V gene: TRBV15
J gene: TRBJ1-6
clone size: NA
D gene: TRBD1
CDR3 DNA: TGTGCCACCAGCAGAGCGCAGGGGGCTAGGAATTCACCCCTCCACTTT
CDR3 protein: CATSRAQGARNSPLHF

CDR3 length: 12
V gene: TRBV10-3
J gene: TRBJ2-7
clone size: NA
D gene: NA
CDR3 DNA: TGTGCCATCAGTGAGTCTGGGCCAGGGCAGTACTTC
CDR3 protein: CAISESGPGQYF

CDR3 length: 15
V gene: TRBV5-1
J gene: TRBJ1-2
clone size: NA
D gene: NA
CDR3 DNA: TGCGCCAGCAGCAGACAGGATAAAGGGATCGATGGCTACACCTTC
CDR3 protein: CASSRQDKGIDGYTF

CDR3 length: 14
V gene: TRBV18
J gene: TRBJ1-1
clone size: NA
D gene: NA
CDR3 DNA: TGTGCCAGCTCACCACTTTCAGGTGACACTGAAGCTTTCTTT
CDR3 protein: CASSPLSGDTEAFF

CDR3 length: 16
V gene: TRBV19
J gene: TRBJ2-1
clone size: NA
D gene: TRBD2
CDR3 DNA: TGTGCCAGTAGTATTTCTAGCGGGAACTCCTACAATGAGCAGTTCTTC
CDR3 protein: CASSISSGNSYNEQFF

CDR3 length: 16
V gene: TRBV19
J gene: TRBJ2-2
clone size: NA
D gene: NA
CDR3 DNA: TGTGCCAGTAGTACCTCACAGGGGAGGTACACCGGGGAGCTGTTTTTT
CDR3 protein: CASSTSQGRYTGELFF

CDR3 length: 18
V gene: TRBV11-2
J gene: TRBJ2-1
clone size: NA
D gene: TRBD1
CDR3 DNA: TGTGCCAGCAGCTCCGACTCCCTCCGGGACAGCTCCTACAATGAGCAGTTCTTC
CDR3 protein: CASSSDSLRDSSYNEQFF

CDR3 length: 15
V gene: TRBV7-3
J gene: TRBJ2-2
clone size: NA
D gene: TRBD2
CDR3 DNA: TGTGCCAGCAGTCTGACTAGCGGGAGAACCGGGGAGCTGTTTTTT
CDR3 protein: CASSLTSGRTGELFF

CDR3 length: 14
V gene: TRBV7-8
J gene: TRBJ1-5
clone size: NA
D gene: NA
CDR3 DNA: TGTGCCAGCAGCTTTGCAGGGAAAGATCAGCCCCAGCATTTT
CDR3 protein: CASSFAGKDQPQHF

CDR3 length: 14
V gene: TRBV19
J gene: TRBJ2-5
clone size: NA
D gene: NA
CDR3 DNA: TGTGCCAGTAGTACCCGGCGGGCCAGGGAGACCCAGTACTTC
CDR3 protein: CASSTRRARETQYF

CDR3 length: 16
V gene: TRBV7-8
J gene: TRBJ2-1
clone size: once
D gene: TRBD2
CDR3 DNA: TGTGCCAGCAGCCCAATCACTAGCGGGCTACACAATGAGCAGTTCTTC
CDR3 protein: CASSPITSGLHNEQFF

CDR3 length: 14
V gene: TRBV5-6
J gene: TRBJ1-1
clone size: NA
D gene: TRBD1
CDR3 DNA: TGTGCCAGCAGCTTTGGACAGGGAGTGCTTGAAGCTTTCTTT
CDR3 protein: CASSFGQGVLEAFF

CDR3 length: 13
V gene: TRBV19
J gene: TRBJ1-2
clone size: NA
D gene: NA
CDR3 DNA: TGTGCCAGTAGTCTGGACAGACCCTATGGCTACACCTTC
CDR3 protein: CASSLDRPYGYTF

CDR3 length: 15
V gene: TRBV4-2
J gene: TRBJ2-7
clone size: NA
D gene: TRBD1
CDR3 DNA: TGTGCCAGCAGCGCTTCGGGACAGGGAGGCTACGAGCAGTACTTC
CDR3 protein: CASSASGQGGYEQYF

CDR3 length: 14
V gene: TRBV30
J gene: TRBJ1-1
clone size: once
D gene: NA
CDR3 DNA: TGTGCCTGGAGGCCGCCGGGACTTCTCACTGAAGCTTTCTTT
CDR3 protein: CAWRPPGLLTEAFF

CDR3 length: 19
V gene: TRBV14
J gene: TRBJ2-3
clone size: NA
D gene: TRBD2
CDR3 DNA: TGTGCCAGCAGCCAGGTTCTAGCGGGAGGGCCGAGGCGTACAGATACGCAGTATTTT
CDR3 protein: CASSQVLAGGPRRTDTQYF

CDR3 length: 13
V gene: TRBV3-1/TRBV3-2
J gene: TRBJ1-1
clone size: once
D gene: NA
CDR3 DNA: TGTGCCAGCAGCGAGAGGGCTAACACTGAAGCTTTCTTT
CDR3 protein: CASSERANTEAFF

CDR3 length: 16
V gene: TRBV7-9
J gene: TRBJ2-7
clone size: NA
D gene: TRBD2
CDR3 DNA: TGTGCCAGCAGCTTATCCGAAAGCGGGAGAGCTTACGAGCAGTACTTC
CDR3 protein: CASSLSESGRAYEQYF

CDR3 length: 18
V gene: TRBV3-1/TRBV3-2
J gene: TRBJ2-1
clone size: NA
D gene: TRBD2
CDR3 DNA: TGTGCCAGCAGCCCTGCTCGACTAGCGACTAAGTGGATTAATGAGCAGTTCTTC
CDR3 protein: CASSPARLATKWINEQFF

CDR3 length: 16
V gene: TRBV28
J gene: TRBJ1-5
clone size: once
D gene: NA
CDR3 DNA: NA
CDR3 protein: CASSSSDRALNQPQHF

CDR3 length: 15
V gene: TRBV7-9
J gene: TRBJ2-7
clone size: NA
D gene: TRBD2
CDR3 DNA: TGTGCCAGCAGCCCCGAAGACGGGAGGGTGTACGAGCAGTACTTC
CDR3 protein: CASSPEDGRVYEQYF

CDR3 length: 15
V gene: TRBV5-4
J gene: TRBJ2-7
clone size: NA
D gene: TRBD1
CDR3 DNA: TGTGCCAGCAGCAAAAAAACCGGGACAGCCCACGAGCAGTACTTC
CDR3 protein: CASSKKTGTAHEQYF

CDR3 length: 13
V gene: TRBV27
J gene: TRBJ1-1
clone size: NA
D gene: NA
CDR3 DNA: TGTGCCAGCAGTCCCAGACAATTCTCTGAAGCTTTCTTT
CDR3 protein: CASSPRQFSEAFF

CDR3 length: 14
V gene: TRBV19
J gene: TRBJ1-3
clone size: NA
D gene: NA
CDR3 DNA: TGTGCCAGTAGGCGGGTCCTCTCTGGAAACACCATATATTTT
CDR3 protein: CASRRVLSGNTIYF

CDR3 length: 14
V gene: TRBV11-2
J gene: TRBJ1-4
clone size: NA
D gene: TRBD1
CDR3 DNA: TGTGCCAGCAGCTCGGGACAGGGAGGGGAAAAACTGTTTTTT
CDR3 protein: CASSSGQGGEKLFF

CDR3 length: 14
V gene: TRBV28
J gene: TRBJ1-3
clone size: NA
D gene: TRBD1
CDR3 DNA: TGTGCCAGCTATCCGGGACAGGGGCGTCACACCATATATTTT
CDR3 protein: CASYPGQGRHTIYF

CDR3 length: 16
V gene: TRBV9
J gene: TRBJ2-5
clone size: NA
D gene: TRBD1
CDR3 DNA: TGTGCCAGCAGCACCAGGACAGGGGAGAACAAGGAGACCCAGTACTTC
CDR3 protein: CASSTRTGENKETQYF

CDR3 length: 15
V gene: TRBV5-4
J gene: TRBJ2-2
clone size: NA
D gene: NA
CDR3 DNA: TGTGCCAGCAGCTTGCAGCTAGGGAACACCGGGGAGCTGTTTTTT
CDR3 protein: CASSLQLGNTGELFF

CDR3 length: 10
V gene: TRBV20-1
J gene: TRBJ2-1
clone size: NA
D gene: NA
CDR3 DNA: TGCAGTGCTAGACAGAATGAGCAGTTCTTC
CDR3 protein: CSARQNEQFF

CDR3 length: 14
V gene: TRBV20-1
J gene: TRBJ1-2
clone size: NA
D gene: TRBD1
CDR3 DNA: TGCAGTGCTAGTACCGGGACAGGGATTTATGGCTACACCTTC
CDR3 protein: CSASTGTGIYGYTF

CDR3 length: 14
V gene: TRBV18
J gene: TRBJ1-2
clone size: NA
D gene: NA
CDR3 DNA: TGTGCCAGCTCACAACAACACCTTAACTATGGCTACACCTTC
CDR3 protein: CASSQQHLNYGYTF

CDR3 length: 14
V gene: TRBV12-5
J gene: TRBJ1-5
clone size: NA
D gene: NA
CDR3 DNA: TGTGCTAGTGGTACTAATGAGGGAAAGAGGCCCCAGCATTTT
CDR3 protein: CASGTNEGKRPQHF

CDR3 length: 16
V gene: TRBV19
J gene: TRBJ2-2
clone size: NA
D gene: NA
CDR3 DNA: TGTGCCAGTAGTATGTTGGCAGTTCGGAACACCGGGGAGCTGTTTTTT
CDR3 protein: CASSMLAVRNTGELFF

CDR3 length: 15
V gene: TRBV9
J gene: TRBJ2-1
clone size: NA
D gene: TRBD2
CDR3 DNA: TGTGCCAGCAGCGGGACTAGCGGGACCTACAATGAGCAGTTCTTC
CDR3 protein: CASSGTSGTYNEQFF

CDR3 length: 13
V gene: TRBV28
J gene: TRBJ1-2
clone size: NA
D gene: TRBD1
CDR3 DNA: TGTGCCAGCAGGGCCGACAGGGCCCCTTCTTTCACCTTC
CDR3 protein: CASRADRAPSFTF

CDR3 length: 11
V gene: TRBV29-1
J gene: TRBJ2-7
clone size: NA
D gene: NA
CDR3 DNA: TGCAGCGTTAACACCTTCTACGAGCAGTACTTC
CDR3 protein: CSVNTFYEQYF

CDR3 length: 13
V gene: TRBV10-3
J gene: TRBJ2-7
clone size: NA
D gene: NA
CDR3 DNA: TGTGCCATCAGGGGAGACGGCACCTACGAGCAGTACTTC
CDR3 protein: CAIRGDGTYEQYF

CDR3 length: 12
V gene: TRBV3-1/TRBV3-2
J gene: TRBJ1-1
clone size: NA
D gene: NA
CDR3 DNA: TGTGCCAGCGACTCCTCCGGGACTGAAGCTTTCTTT
CDR3 protein: CASDSSGTEAFF

CDR3 length: 15
V gene: TRBV5-5
J gene: TRBJ1-6
clone size: NA
D gene: NA
CDR3 DNA: TGTGCCAGCAGCTTGCTAGCTCCCTATAATTCACCCCTCCACTTT
CDR3 protein: CASSLLAPYNSPLHF

CDR3 length: 16
V gene: TRBV7-9
J gene: TRBJ2-3
clone size: NA
D gene: TRBD1
CDR3 DNA: TGTGCCAGCAGCAGGGGGACAGCCGAAAGCACAGATACGCAGTATTTT
CDR3 protein: CASSRGTAESTDTQYF

CDR3 length: 16
V gene: TRBV28
J gene: TRBJ1-4
clone size: NA
D gene: NA
CDR3 DNA: TGTGCCAGCAGTCCTTACTCCGGTGCAACTAATGAAAAACTGTTTTTT
CDR3 protein: CASSPYSGATNEKLFF

CDR3 length: 14
V gene: TRBV7-6
J gene: TRBJ2-1
clone size: NA
D gene: NA
CDR3 DNA: TGTGCCAGCAGCTTAGTCAGACAGTCCCATGAGCAGTTCTTC
CDR3 protein: CASSLVRQSHEQFF

CDR3 length: 18
V gene: TRBV9
J gene: TRBJ2-2
clone size: NA
D gene: TRBD2
CDR3 DNA: TGTGCCAGCAGCGTCCGAACTCCGACTAGCGGGAGGCCCGGGGAGCTGTTTTTT
CDR3 protein: CASSVRTPTSGRPGELFF

CDR3 length: 15
V gene: TRBV7-2
J gene: TRBJ1-5
clone size: NA
D gene: NA
CDR3 DNA: TGTGCCAGCAGCTTAGCCTCAGGGTACAATCAGCCCCAGCATTTT
CDR3 protein: CASSLASGYNQPQHF

CDR3 length: 17
V gene: TRBV29-1
J gene: TRBJ2-3
clone size: NA
D gene: TRBD2
CDR3 DNA: TGCAGCGTTGATGGGGGGACTGGCGGGAGGGCCACAGATACGCAGTATTTT
CDR3 protein: CSVDGGTGGRATDTQYF

CDR3 length: 14
V gene: TRBV3-1/TRBV3-2
J gene: TRBJ1-1
clone size: NA
D gene: TRBD1
CDR3 DNA: TGTGCCAGCAGCCGTGGGACAGGGACGACTGAAGCTTTCTTT
CDR3 protein: CASSRGTGTTEAFF

CDR3 length: 15
V gene: TRBV7-8
J gene: TRBJ2-3
clone size: once
D gene: NA
CDR3 DNA: TGTGCCAGCAGCCTCCGGGACTTAAGCACAGATACGCAGTATTTT
CDR3 protein: CASSLRDLSTDTQYF